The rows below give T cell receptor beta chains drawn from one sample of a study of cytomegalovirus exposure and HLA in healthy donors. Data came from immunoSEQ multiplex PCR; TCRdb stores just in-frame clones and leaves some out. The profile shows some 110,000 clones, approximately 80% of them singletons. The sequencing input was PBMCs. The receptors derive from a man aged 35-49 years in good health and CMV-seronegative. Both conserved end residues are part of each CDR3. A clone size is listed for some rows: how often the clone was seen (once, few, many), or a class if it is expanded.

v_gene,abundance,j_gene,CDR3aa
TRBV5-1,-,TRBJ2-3,CASSLESSGGAGDTQYF
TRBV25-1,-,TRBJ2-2,CASSESGLTPRTGELFF
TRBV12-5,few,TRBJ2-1,CASGRIAGGNNEQFF
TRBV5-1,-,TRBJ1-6,CASSRGVAQGDPTFNSPLHF
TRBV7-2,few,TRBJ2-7,CASSLRTGSSYEQYF
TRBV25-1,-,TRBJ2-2,CASTMAGLNTGELFF
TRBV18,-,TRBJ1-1,CASSPLTDPRGAEAFF
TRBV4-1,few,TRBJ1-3,CASSQNRDSGNTIYF
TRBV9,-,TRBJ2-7,CASSVGGGGDSYEQYF
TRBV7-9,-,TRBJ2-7,CSSSLGSWPLAYF
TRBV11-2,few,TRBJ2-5,CATKRGHGETQYF
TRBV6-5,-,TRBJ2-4,CASSSSGGAKNIQYF
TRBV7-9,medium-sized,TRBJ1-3,CASSLGGVSGNTIYF
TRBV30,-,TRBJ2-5,CAWTKDGIFRETQYF
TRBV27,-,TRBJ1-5,CASSSRQGRGDNQPQHF
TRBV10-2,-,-,CASNAGISYEQYF
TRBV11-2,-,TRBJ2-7,CASSMTGGYYEQYF
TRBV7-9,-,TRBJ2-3,CASSPLAGISTDTQYF
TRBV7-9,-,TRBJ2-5,CASSGTRDRVYQETQYF
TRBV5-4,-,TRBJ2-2,CASSSPTSRAGELFF
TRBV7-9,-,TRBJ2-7,CASSLGGSGGTYEQYF
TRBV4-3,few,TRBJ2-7,CASSLQDRGDYEQYF
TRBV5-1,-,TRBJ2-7,CASSLPGQIYEQYF
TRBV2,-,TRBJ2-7,CASSGWGQERYEQYF
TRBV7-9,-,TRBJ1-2,CASSLAGVNYGYTF
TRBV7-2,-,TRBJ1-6,CASSLVSGSANSPLHF
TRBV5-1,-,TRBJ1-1,CASSFSGTEAFF
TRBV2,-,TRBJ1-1,CASRDTGGVRAFF
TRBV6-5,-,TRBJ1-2,CATRRAGGNYGYTF
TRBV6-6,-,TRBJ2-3,CASGNPRGPQYF
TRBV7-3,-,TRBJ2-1,CASSLNGGAYNEQFF
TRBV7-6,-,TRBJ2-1,CASSLEEEAGLGSYNEQFF
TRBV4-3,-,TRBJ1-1,CASSQDNLGVDEAFF
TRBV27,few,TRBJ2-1,CASSSSNYNEQFF
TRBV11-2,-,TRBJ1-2,CASSDGRWYGYTF
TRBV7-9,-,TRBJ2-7,CASSLEVAGGEQYF
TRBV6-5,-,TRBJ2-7,CASSYSGGQNEQYF
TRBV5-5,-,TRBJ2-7,CASSLTDRAPYEQYF
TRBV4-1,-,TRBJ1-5,CASSQERVNYYSNQPQHF
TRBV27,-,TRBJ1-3,CASSLSRGSGNTIYF
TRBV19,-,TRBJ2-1,CASSIQRGGNEQFF
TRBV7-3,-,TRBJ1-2,CASSLNPAGTGEGYTF
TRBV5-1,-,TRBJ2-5,CASSWGPGSETQYF
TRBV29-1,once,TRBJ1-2,CSAVQGDYGYTF
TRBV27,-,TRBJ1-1,CASSLSNRGGTEAFF
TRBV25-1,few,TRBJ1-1,CASTRGLEAFF
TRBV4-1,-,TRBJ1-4,CASSQYDRGSEKLFF
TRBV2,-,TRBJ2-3,CASGTGTDTDTQYF
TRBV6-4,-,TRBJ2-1,CASSVSGGASYEQFF
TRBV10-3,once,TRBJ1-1,CAIRVAGGEAFF
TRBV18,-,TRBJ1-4,CASSNQRANEKLFF
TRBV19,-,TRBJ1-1,CASTEDRGTEAFF
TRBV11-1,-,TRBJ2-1,CASSRRTAAGGDEQFF
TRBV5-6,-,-,CASRTTGDEQYF
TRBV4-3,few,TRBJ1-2,CASSQDYSGNYGYTF
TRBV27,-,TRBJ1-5,CATRQGTINQPQHF